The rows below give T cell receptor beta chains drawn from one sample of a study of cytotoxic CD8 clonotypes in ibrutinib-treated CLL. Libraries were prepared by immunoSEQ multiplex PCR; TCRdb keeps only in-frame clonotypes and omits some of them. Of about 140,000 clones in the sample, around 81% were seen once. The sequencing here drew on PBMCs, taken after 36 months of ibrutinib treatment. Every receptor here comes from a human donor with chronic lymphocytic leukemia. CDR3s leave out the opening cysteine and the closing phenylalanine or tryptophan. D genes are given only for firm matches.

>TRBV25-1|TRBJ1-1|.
ASSEGHSNTEAF
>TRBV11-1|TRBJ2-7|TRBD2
ASSPHGRDEQY
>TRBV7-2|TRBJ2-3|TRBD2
ASSYQSGGVADTQY
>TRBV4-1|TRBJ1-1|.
ASSGLPGSRARTEAF
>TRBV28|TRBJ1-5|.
ASSGHFSNQPQH
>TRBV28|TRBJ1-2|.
ASSLDGYT
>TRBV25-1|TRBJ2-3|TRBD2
ASSAASGGSDTQY
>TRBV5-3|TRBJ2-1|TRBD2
ARSCRLAGVDEQF
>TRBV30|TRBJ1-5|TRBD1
ASGQGRSQPQH
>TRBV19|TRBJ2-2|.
ASNGANTGELF
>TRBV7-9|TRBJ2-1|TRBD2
ASSLFGSGGPSHEQF
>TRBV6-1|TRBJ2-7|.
ASSVVISYEQY
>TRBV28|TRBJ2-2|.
ASSLLIRNTGELF
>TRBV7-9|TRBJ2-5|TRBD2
ASALAGTQETQY
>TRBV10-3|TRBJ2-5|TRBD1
AIRNRGTQETQY
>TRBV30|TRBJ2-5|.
AWSVFLAETQY
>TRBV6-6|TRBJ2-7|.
ASNKGVFEQY
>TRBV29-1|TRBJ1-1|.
SVDGVAEAF
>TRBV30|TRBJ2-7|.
AWSVPGSTYEQY
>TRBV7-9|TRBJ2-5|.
ASSLSTAVQETQY
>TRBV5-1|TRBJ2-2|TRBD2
ASSGASGNTGELF
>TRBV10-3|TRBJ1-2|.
AISPRGYGYT
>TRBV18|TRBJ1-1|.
ASSPLGETEAF
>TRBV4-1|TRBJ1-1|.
ASSAASSKGGVAGRDTEAF
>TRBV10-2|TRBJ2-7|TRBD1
ASLRGLTGSPGEQY
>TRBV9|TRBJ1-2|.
ASSVETENYGYT
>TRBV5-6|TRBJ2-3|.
ASSPLVQEAASDTQY
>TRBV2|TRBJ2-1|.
ASSEGRVIPF
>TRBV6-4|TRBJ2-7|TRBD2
ASKSSGGYYEQY
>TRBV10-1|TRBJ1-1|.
ASSKGAWNTEAF
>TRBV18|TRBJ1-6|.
ASSPGLQFRVSPLH
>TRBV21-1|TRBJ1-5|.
ASSPGGGHQVGNQPQH
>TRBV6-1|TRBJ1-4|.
ASSEGLRLRTNEKLF
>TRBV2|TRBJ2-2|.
ASSRENTGELF
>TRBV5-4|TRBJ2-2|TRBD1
ASRRTGGFGELF
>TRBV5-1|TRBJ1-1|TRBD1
ASSLDGTGITANTEAF
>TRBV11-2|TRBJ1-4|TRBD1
ASSAQGAREKLF
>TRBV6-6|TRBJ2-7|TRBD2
ATQAGDSYEQY
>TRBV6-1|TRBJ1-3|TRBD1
ASRETQGAGNTIY
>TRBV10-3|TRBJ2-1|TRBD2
AIRPRREGPNEQF
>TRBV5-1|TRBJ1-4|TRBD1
ASSGTGTNEKLF